This T cell receptor (beta chain) was obtained from a study of pediatric ulcerative colitis. Sequencing was performed with immunoSEQ multiplex PCR; in TCRdb, only in-frame clones are kept and a portion is missing. The sample has about 14,000 clones, approximately 90% seen once. In the case of this clone: Antigen: not known.

Study-wide points: All ulcerative colitis patients, but no controls, carried two rectal clonotypes.

After removal of 5 bases from V and 5 bases from J, the junction contained 12 bases not matched to a gene. The germline CDR1 and CDR2 sequences are MDHEN and SYDVKM. This CDR3 comprises 16 residues. This TCR was sampled from a boy aged 10-17 years with moderate ulcerative colitis. The specimen sequenced was blood. The chain has TRBV28 and TRBJ2-1; 7 bases line up with TRBD1. The CDR3 region is CASSLPGQTINNEQFF. For the CDR3, the DNA is TGTGCCAGCAGTCTTCCGGGACAGACGATAAACAATGAGCAGTTCTTC.